These T cell receptor beta chains were read from a single sample in a study of blood T cell repertoires in COVID-19. The protocol was immunoSEQ multiplex PCR, while the TCRdb copy is restricted to in-frame clones and leaves out a portion. This repertoire shows more than 150,000 clones, around 80% found once; its top ten account for roughly 2.9%. The specimen sequenced was peripheral blood. The receptors were gathered from a woman aged 55 to 70 with acute or convalescent COVID-19. Both conserved end residues are part of each CDR3.

>TRBJ2-7|TRBV2
CASSEQGTYEQYF
>TRBJ2-1|TRBV24-1
CATSDSRLAGLYNEQFF
>TRBJ1-3|TRBV18
CASSAGTGFQGGNTIYF
>TRBJ1-2|TRBV5-1
CASGQVVGAEGYTF
>TRBJ2-3|TRBV6-5
CASSRRGDTQYF
>TRBJ1-5|TRBV4-1
CASSQEGRNSNQPQHF
>TRBJ2-7|TRBV6-5
CASSRGGQAAYEQYF
>TRBJ2-5|TRBV2
CARGLLKETQYF
>TRBJ2-7|TRBV7-9
CASSLRTGGFYEQYF
>TRBJ1-1|TRBV29-1
CSAPPTGGNTEAFF
>TRBJ2-1|TRBV7-3
CASSLKASTGWNEQFF
>TRBJ1-1|TRBV4-2
CASSQVAGAGTEAFF
>TRBJ2-1|TRBV11-3
CASSLDLGLAGSGNEQFF
>TRBJ2-2|TRBV3-1/TRBV3-2
CASSQGLAIGELFF
>TRBJ2-1|TRBV4-2
CASSQDPTRNNEQFF
>TRBJ2-1|TRBV11-3
CASSPRLAGDNEQFF
>TRBJ2-7|TRBV5-6
CASSLVGTSRSYEQYF
>TRBJ2-5|TRBV28
CASSLLGASGVGTQYF
>TRBJ2-5|TRBV7-2
CASSLRSGNGVEKTQYF
>TRBJ1-6|TRBV3-1/TRBV3-2
CASSPGTGVSPLHF